This is a list of T cell receptor beta chains from one sample in a study of CDR3 diversity in severe acne. TCRdb reprocessed the PCR reads with MiXCR, giving one entry per CDR3 protein. Of tens of thousands of distinct CDR3 sequences listed, roughly 51% are singletons. Sequencing used blood. Source of these receptors: a male donor in good health, without acne. The CDR3 runs from the conserved cysteine through the conserved F or W. The order of the fields is clone size, D gene, J gene, V gene, CDR3 DNA, CDR3 protein. A D gene is named only where the DNA matches it firmly. Expanded clones get a size class; other rows say once, few or many, or leave the size out.

many | TRBD1 | TRBJ2-3 | TRBV2 | TGTGCCAGCAGTGACAGGGGGCAGTTTAGAGGAACAGATACGCAGTATTTT | CASSDRGQFRGTDTQYF
. | TRBD2 | TRBJ2-7 | TRBV7-6 | TGTGCCAGCAGCTCGGGGACTAGCGGGGGCTACGAGCAGTACTTC | CASSSGTSGGYEQYF
. | . | TRBJ2-7 | TRBV20-1 | TGCAGTGTATTAGGACGGGGGCCCGACTACGAGCAGTACTTC | CSVLGRGPDYEQYF
. | TRBD1 | TRBJ1-5 | TRBV7-6 | TGTGCCAGCAGCCCAGGACAGGTAGGAAATCAGCCCCAGCATTTT | CASSPGQVGNQPQHF
many | . | TRBJ2-5 | TRBV20-1 | TGTAGGACCGACGCCCGAAATCAACTCGAAGAGATCCAGTACTTC | CRTDARNQLEEIQYF
. | . | TRBJ2-7 | TRBV6-2/TRBV6-3 | TGTGCCAGCAGTTACGGGGCGAGCTCCTACGAGCAGTACTTC | CASSYGASSYEQYF
. | TRBD1 | TRBJ2-5 | TRBV20-1 | TGCAGTGTCCTGGGACAGGGTTCCACCGGGGAGACCCAGTACTTC | CSVLGQGSTGETQYF
. | TRBD1 | TRBJ1-1 | TRBV2 | TGTGCCAGCCTTTCGACAGGGGAGGTGGGCACTGAAGCTTTCTTT | CASLSTGEVGTEAFF
many | . | TRBJ2-5 | TRBV4-1 | TGCGCCAGCAGCTCCCGGACATCCCAAGAGACCCAGTACTTC | CASSSRTSQETQYF
. | TRBD2 | TRBJ2-7 | TRBV6-1 | TGTGCCAGCAGTGGCCAGGGACTAGCGGTCAATGAGCAGTACTTC | CASSGQGLAVNEQYF
many | . | TRBJ1-1 | TRBV6-6 | TGTGCCAGCAGTTATGTTGGAAAAAACACTGAAGCTTTCTTT | CASSYVGKNTEAFF